The 28 T cell receptor beta chains presented below share a single source sample, sequenced in a study of blood T cell repertoires in COVID-19. Clones were sequenced by immunoSEQ multiplex PCR, and TCRdb holds only the in-frame ones, with some missing. This table has about 150,000 clones, about 85% appearing once. Sequencing was done on a sample of peripheral blood. Receptors originate from a man aged 55 to 70 with COVID-19, enrolled during active disease.

In its sample, this clone was seen once. This chain links TRBV11-3 with TRBJ2-1; 12 positions agree with TRBD2. The CDR3 loop spans 16 amino acids. Germline lookup yields CDR1 SGHNT and CDR2 YENEEA. V shed 3 bases, J shed 9 bases, and the junction held 9 bases outside the gene matches. The CDR3 DNA is TGTGCCAGCAGCTTTCTGCCGACTAGCGGGAGTAGTGAGCAGTTCTTC. Protein sequence: CASSFLPTSGSSEQFF.

The V and J genes are TRBV19 and TRBJ2-7, with no clear D. The CDR3 sequence is 14 residues long. Germline V gene sequence: CDR1 LNHDA, CDR2 SQIVND (reference sequence). V lost 3 bases and J 2 bases, leaving 11 bases between the germline ends. The CDR3 region has the DNA TGTGCCAGTAGTATTGCCCTTGGGCCCTACGAGCAGTACTTC. This sequence encodes CASSIALGPYEQYF.

The chain joins TRBV7-8 to TRBJ1-2, with a tentative D call TRBD1 (6 bases). V lost 5 bases and J lost 7, with 11 bases in between. CDR3 length: 12 amino acids. CDR1 is SGHVS and CDR2 is FQNEAQ in the germline V gene. CDR3 sequence reads: CASSPGVAGYTF. Written as DNA, the CDR3 is TGTGCCAGCAGCCCAGGGGTTGCTGGCTACACCTTC.

The sample holds a few counts of this clone. This rearrangement joins TRBV14 to TRBJ2-6, with 12 bases identical to TRBD1. This CDR3 has 18 residues. Germline CDR1 is SGHDN and CDR2 is FVKESK. The V and J ends lost 1 base and 4 bases, in that order; junction bases with no gene match: 5. The CDR3 sequence is CASSQVGQGASGANVLTF. CDR3 coding DNA: TGTGCCAGCAGCCAAGTGGGACAGGGGGCATCCGGGGCCAACGTCCTGACTTTC.

The chain has TRBV19 and TRBJ1-6; TRBD1 might be the D (5 bases). The V end was cut by 2 bases, the J end by 7 bases, with 6 bases between. The CDR3 has 13 amino acids. Germline V gene data show CDR1 as LNHDA and CDR2 as SQIVND (reference sequence). CDR3 DNA: TGTGCCAGTAGTATACAGGGAAATTCACCCCTCCACTTT. Protein product: CASSIQGNSPLHF. The full variable domain, rest sourced from reference TRBV19 and TRBJ1-6, is DGGITQSPKYLFRKEGQNVTLSCEQNLNHDAMYWYRQDPGQGLRLIYYSQIVNDFQKGDIAEGYSVSREKKESFPLTVTSAQKNPTAFYLCASSIQGNSPLHFGNGTRLTVT.

The rearrangement uses TRBV7-9 and TRBJ2-1; perhaps TRBD2 as D (6 bases). The CDR3 length is 16 residues. Between the trimmed V and J ends, which lost 1 base and 3 bases, there was a span of 13 bases. CDR1 SEHNR and CDR2 FQNEAQ come from the germline V gene (reference sequence). The CDR3 region has the DNA TGTGCCAGCAGCTTAGAAGCCGGGAGTCTCTACAATGAGCAGTTCTTC. It codes for CASSLEAGSLYNEQFF.

This clone was seen just once. The chain couples TRBV11-2 to TRBJ1-4, with unresolved D. The CDR3 is 15 residues long. From germline, CDR1 is SGHAT and CDR2 FQNNGV. The V end was cut by 5 bases, the J end by 8 bases, with 18 bases between. The CDR3 DNA is TGTGCCAGCAGCGCTAGGGAGCTATCTCGCGAAAAACTGTTTTTT. Its protein is CASSARELSREKLFF.

The sample holds one count of this clone. The J gene is TRBJ2-7, the V gene TRBV27, with D possibly being TRBD2 (7 bases). Per the germline V gene, CDR1 is MNHEY and CDR2 is SMNVEV (reference sequence). V shed 6 bases and J shed 7 bases, with 19 bases lying between them. The length of the CDR3 is 14 residues. The CDR3 reads CASRDRGGRDEQYF. The DNA for the CDR3 is TGTGCCAGCAGGGATAGGGGGGGGCGAGATGAGCAGTACTTC.

The chain has TRBV6-6 and TRBJ2-1; D is perhaps TRBD2 (6 bases). CDR3 length: 16 amino acids. Between the trimmed V and J ends, which lost 0 bases and 4 bases, there was a span of 13 bases. Per the germline V gene, CDR1 is MNHNY and CDR2 is SVGAGI (reference sequence). The chain's CDR3 is CASSYSGGEGYNEQFF. CDR3 in DNA: TGTGCCAGCAGTTACTCCGGGGGAGAGGGGTACAATGAGCAGTTCTTC.

This chain links TRBV25-1 with TRBJ2-2; possible D gene TRBD1, 5 bases. The V gene's germline CDR1 is MGHDK and CDR2 SYGVNS. V was cut by 1 base and J by 4 bases, with 10 bases left in between. The length of the CDR3 is 15 residues. The CDR3 DNA sequence: TGTGCCAGCAGTGAATGGGGCAGGGCCACCGGGGAGCTGTTTTTT. Protein: CASSEWGRATGELFF.

The J gene is TRBJ1-2, the V gene TRBV30, with D perhaps matching TRBD1 (6 bases). The germline V gene has CDR1 GTSNPN and CDR2 SVGIG (reference sequence). V was shortened by 5 bases and J by 3 bases, with 16 bases between the two germline ends. The CDR3 extends over 14 amino acids. Here the CDR3 reads CAWGSQGHYYGYTF. CDR3 nucleotide sequence: TGTGCCTGGGGATCACAGGGCCACTACTATGGCTACACCTTC. The full variable domain, its missing parts supplied by reference TRBV30 and TRBJ1-2, is SQTIHQWPATLVQPVGSPLSLECTVEGTSNPNLYWYRQAAGRGLQLLFYSVGIGQISSEVPQNLSASRPQDRQFILSSKKLLLSDSGFYLCAWGSQGHYYGYTFGSGTRLTVV.

The chain links TRBV29-1 to TRBJ1-5; TRBD1 is a possible D gene (6 bases). This CDR3 region has 13 residues. CDR1 and CDR2 (germline): SQVTM, ANQGSEA. The V and J ends lost 4 bases and 7 bases respectively, with 14 bases between them. The CDR3 loop is CSVVAGAGQPQHF. The CDR3 region has the DNA TGCAGCGTTGTCGCAGGGGCAGGGCAGCCCCAGCATTTT.

V and J are TRBV11-1 and TRBJ1-2; D is unresolved. Trimming removed 3 bases at V and 0 bases at J, with 14 bases between. The CDR3 has 16 residues. The germline gives CDR1 SGHAT, CDR2 FQDESV (reference sequence). The CDR3 sequence: CASSFGDSPTNYGYTF. DNA for the CDR3: TGTGCCAGCAGCTTTGGAGATTCACCCACTAACTATGGCTACACCTTC.

The chain links TRBV7-6 to TRBJ2-1; 11 bases match TRBD2. Germline values: CDR1 SGHVS, CDR2 FNYEAQ. The CDR3 runs to 16 residues. The V segment lost 0 bases and the J segment 8 bases; nucleotides outside the gene matches: 6. CDR3 nucleotides: TGTGCCAGCAGCTTAGCGTTGGTAGCGGGGGGGCATGAGCAGTTCTTC. Protein product: CASSLALVAGGHEQFF.

The rearrangement joins TRBV15 to TRBJ1-2; TRBD1 matches 9 bases. The CDR3 is made up of 13 amino acids. Germline-derived CDR1 and CDR2 are LNHNV and YYDKDF (reference sequence). V shed 6 bases and J 4 bases; nucleotides not matched to a gene: 3. CDR3 sequence (DNA): TGTGCCACCAGACAGGGGGCGGTCTATGGCTACACCTTC. Protein product: CATRQGAVYGYTF.

This clone turned up a few times. The chain recombines TRBV19 with TRBJ1-2; D call uncertain. CDR1 and CDR2 (germline): LNHDA, SQIVND (reference sequence). CDR3 size: 15 residues. V was cut by 0 bases and J by 5 bases, with 13 bases left in between. CDR3 residues: CASSIDARERYGYTF. As DNA, the CDR3 is TGTGCCAGTAGTATAGATGCGAGGGAGAGGTATGGCTACACCTTC.

The CDR3: CASSGKGTLNTEAFF. CDR3 sequence (DNA): TGTGCCAGCAGCGGGAAAGGGACATTGAACACTGAAGCTTTCTTT. The rearrangement joins TRBV5-5 to TRBJ1-1, with D perhaps matching TRBD1 (6 bases). Trimming shortened V by 4 bases and J by 0 bases, and 13 bases separated the two germline ends. This CDR3 is 15 amino acids long. From germline, CDR1 is SGHKS and CDR2 YYEKEE (reference sequence). The full variable domain, with the rest looked up from reference TRBV5-5 and TRBJ1-1, is DAGVTQSPTHLIKTRGQQVTLRCSPISGHKSVSWYQQVLGQGPQFIFQYYEKEERGRGNFPDRFSARQFPNYSSELNVNALLLGDSALYLCASSGKGTLNTEAFFGQGTRLTVV.

This clone was observed once. The chain is built from TRBV18 and TRBJ1-5; D ambiguous. This CDR3 has 16 residues. The V end was cut by 0 bases, the J end by 0 bases, with 9 bases between. CDR1 and CDR2 (germline): KGHSH, LQKENI. CDR3 loop: CASSPPGRSSNQPQHF. The CDR3 DNA is TGTGCCAGCTCACCACCGGGCAGGTCTAGCAATCAGCCCCAGCATTTT.

The chain has TRBV29-1 and TRBJ1-5; 8 positions agree with TRBD1. CDR1 is SQVTM, CDR2 ANQGSEA, per germline. The CDR3 is made up of 14 amino acids. V gave up 4 bases and J gave up 2 bases; unmatched junction bases: 4. This CDR3 reads CSVGTGTGNQPQHF. CDR3 bases: TGCAGCGTTGGGACAGGGACGGGCAATCAGCCCCAGCATTTT.

The rearrangement uses TRBV19 and TRBJ1-2, with 8 nucleotides matching TRBD1. The CDR3 covers 14 residues. The V gene end was trimmed by 4 bases and the J gene end by 5 bases; junction bases not matched to a gene: 6. Germline V gene sequence: CDR1 LNHDA, CDR2 SQIVND (reference sequence). The CDR3 here is CASSRQGAAYGYTF. Written as DNA, the CDR3 is TGTGCCAGTAGTAGGCAGGGGGCCGCTTATGGCTACACCTTC.

V gene TRBV11-2 combines with J gene TRBJ2-1; perhaps TRBD2 as D (6 bases). The CDR3 is 15 amino acids. The V and J ends lost 5 bases and 5 bases respectively, with 16 bases between them. Germline V gene data show CDR1 as SGHAT and CDR2 as FQNNGV. In nucleotides, the CDR3 is TGTGCCAGCAGCACAGACGGGGGTAGGGACAATGAGCAGTTCTTC. Protein: CASSTDGGRDNEQFF.

This clone appeared once. Other DNA sequences of this sample code for an identical CDR3. The chain couples TRBV18 to TRBJ2-5; D call uncertain. The CDR3 length is 12 residues. Germline CDR1 and CDR2: KGHSH and LQKENI. V gave up 3 bases and J gave up 1 base, with 3 bases separating them. Here the CDR3 DNA reads TGTGCCAGCTCACCGGCCCAAGAGACCCAGTACTTC. It is translated as CASSPAQETQYF.

The chain combines TRBV15 with TRBJ2-7, with D perhaps TRBD2 (6 bases). Per the germline V gene, CDR1 is LNHNV and CDR2 is YYDKDF (reference sequence). V shed 0 bases and J shed 2 bases, with 11 bases lying between them. The CDR3 is made up of 15 amino acids. CDR3 region: CATSREKGLTYEQYF. DNA for the CDR3: TGTGCCACCAGCAGAGAAAAGGGACTCACCTACGAGCAGTACTTC.

This CDR3 reads CASGLAPSRGAQPQHF. The CDR3, as DNA: TGTGCTAGTGGTTTGGCCCCGAGCAGGGGAGCTCAGCCCCAGCATTTT. The chain combines TRBV12-5 with TRBJ1-5; maybe TRBD1 (6 bases). V was trimmed by 1 base and J by 6 bases, leaving 16 bases between them. This CDR3 comprises 16 residues. Looked up from germline, CDR1 is LGHNT and CDR2 is FRNRAP. Drawing the rest from reference TRBV12-5 and TRBJ1-5, the complete variable domain is DARVTQTPRHKVTEMGQEVTMRCQPILGHNTVFWYRQTMMQGLELLAYFRNRAPLDDSGMPKDRFSAEMPDATLATLKIQPSEPRDSAVYFCASGLAPSRGAQPQHFGDGTRLSIL.

J is TRBJ1-2 and V is TRBV6-5, with D possibly TRBD1 on 6 matching bases. CDR3 length: 13 residues. The V end was cut by 6 bases, the J end by 5 bases, with 13 bases between. Per germline, CDR1 MNHEY and CDR2 SVGAGI. The CDR3 DNA follows: TGTGCCAGCAGCCCCCAGGGGTCATATGGCTACACCTTC. Its translation: CASSPQGSYGYTF.

The chain is built from TRBV30 and TRBJ1-6, with TRBD1 as a possible D gene (5 bases). This CDR3 comprises 13 residues. The germline V gene has CDR1 GTSNPN and CDR2 SVGIG (reference sequence). Trimming stripped 1 base from V and 7 bases from J, with 8 bases between. The CDR3 coding sequence is TGTGCCTGGAGTGAAACAGGCAATTCACCCCTCCACTTT. Translated, it gives CAWSETGNSPLHF.

Notes on this clone: The junction shows a germline mismatch at one end, possibly a read error. The CDR3 DNA reads as TGTGCCAGCACCTTAAAGCGGGAGATCACCCATGAGCAGTTCTTC. It encodes CASTLKREITHEQFF. V usage is TRBV7-2 and J usage is TRBJ2-1; 8 nucleotides agree with TRBD2. This CDR3 comprises 15 residues. Germline V gene data show CDR1 as SGHTA and CDR2 as FQGNSA.

The genes are TRBV21-1 and TRBJ2-3; the D segment call TRBD2 is taken from the table without a DNA check. TRBV21-1 is reported as a pseudogene. CDR3 length: 14 amino acids. As DNA, the CDR3 is TGTGCCATCACCGAGGTCATCCACACAGATACGCAGTATTTT. This gives the protein CAITEVIHTDTQYF.